The present T cell receptor (beta chain) was sequenced within a study of shared clonotypes between healthy human individuals. Assay used: immunoSEQ multiplex PCR; TCRdb lists only in-frame clones, some missing. Here the sample spans roughly 480,000 clones, around three quarters being singletons. The CDR3 sequence is 16 residues long. V was clipped by 1 base and J by 2 bases, with 13 bases between them. Germline CDR1 is SGHTA and CDR2 is FQGTGA. What was sequenced was PBMCs. The sequence came from a woman between 35 and 50 years old in good health. Some clones in this sample may be carry-over from other donors' samples. This chain links TRBV7-3 with TRBJ2-3; D is perhaps TRBD1 (5 bases). The chain's CDR3 is CASSLRGGGTTDTQYF. DNA of the CDR3: TGTGCCAGCAGCTTAAGGGGCGGCGGCACCACAGATACGCAGTATTTT.